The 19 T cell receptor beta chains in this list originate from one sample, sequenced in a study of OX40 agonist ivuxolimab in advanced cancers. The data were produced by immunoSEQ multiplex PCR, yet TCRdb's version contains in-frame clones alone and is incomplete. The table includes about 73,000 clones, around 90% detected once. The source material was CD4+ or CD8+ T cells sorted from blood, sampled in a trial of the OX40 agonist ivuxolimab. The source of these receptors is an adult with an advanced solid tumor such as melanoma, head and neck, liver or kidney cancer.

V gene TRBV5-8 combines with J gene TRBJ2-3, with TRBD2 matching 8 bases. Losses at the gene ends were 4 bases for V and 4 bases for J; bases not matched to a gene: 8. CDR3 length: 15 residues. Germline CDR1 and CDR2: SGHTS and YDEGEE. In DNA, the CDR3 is TGTGCCAGCAGCCCTCGGGTAGCGGGATCAGATACGCAGTATTTT. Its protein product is CASSPRVAGSDTQYF.

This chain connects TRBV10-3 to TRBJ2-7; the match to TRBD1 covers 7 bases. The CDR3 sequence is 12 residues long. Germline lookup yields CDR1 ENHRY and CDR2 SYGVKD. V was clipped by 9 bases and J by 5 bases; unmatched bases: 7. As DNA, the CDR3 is TGTGCCATAAGAGACAGGGATGACGAGCAGTACTTC. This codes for CAIRDRDDEQYF.

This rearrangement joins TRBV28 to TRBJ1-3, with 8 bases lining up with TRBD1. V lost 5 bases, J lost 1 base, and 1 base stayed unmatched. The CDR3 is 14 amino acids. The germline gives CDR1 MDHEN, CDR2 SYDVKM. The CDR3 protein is CASSGQGSGNTIYF. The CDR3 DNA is TGTGCCAGCAGTGGACAGGGTTCTGGAAACACCATATATTTT.

CDR3 region: CASSPRLAGTTDTQYF. The CDR3, as DNA: TGTGCCAGCAGCCCGAGACTAGCGGGTACCACAGATACGCAGTATTTT. The chain combines TRBV7-2 with TRBJ2-3; 10 bases fit TRBD2. CDR1 SGHTA and CDR2 FQGNSA come from the germline V gene. The CDR3 is made up of 16 amino acids. With 5 bases clipped from V and 2 bases from J, the junction kept 7 bases outside the gene matches.

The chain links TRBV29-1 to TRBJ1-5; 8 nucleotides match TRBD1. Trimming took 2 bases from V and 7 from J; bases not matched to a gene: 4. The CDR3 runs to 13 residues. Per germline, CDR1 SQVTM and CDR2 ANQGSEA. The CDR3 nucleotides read TGCAGCGTTGAACAGGGGGCAGGACAGCCCCAGCATTTT. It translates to CSVEQGAGQPQHF.

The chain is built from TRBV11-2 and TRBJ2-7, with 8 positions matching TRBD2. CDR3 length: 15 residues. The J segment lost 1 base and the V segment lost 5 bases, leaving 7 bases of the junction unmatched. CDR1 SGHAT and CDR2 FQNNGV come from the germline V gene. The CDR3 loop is CASSGLAGISYEQYF. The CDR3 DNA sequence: TGTGCCAGCAGCGGGTTAGCGGGGATTTCCTACGAGCAGTACTTC. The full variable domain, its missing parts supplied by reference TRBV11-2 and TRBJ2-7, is EAGVAQSPRYKIIEKRQSVAFWCNPISGHATLYWYQQILGQGPKLLIQFQNNGVVDDSQLPKDRFSAERLKGVDSTLKIQPAKLEDSAVYLCASSGLAGISYEQYFGPGTRLTVT.

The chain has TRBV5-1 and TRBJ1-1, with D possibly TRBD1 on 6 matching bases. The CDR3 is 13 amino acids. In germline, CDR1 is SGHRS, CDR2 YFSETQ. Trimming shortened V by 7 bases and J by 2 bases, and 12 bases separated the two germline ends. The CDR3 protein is CASSRTANTEAFF. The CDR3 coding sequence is TGCGCCAGCTCCCGGACAGCTAACACTGAAGCTTTCTTT.

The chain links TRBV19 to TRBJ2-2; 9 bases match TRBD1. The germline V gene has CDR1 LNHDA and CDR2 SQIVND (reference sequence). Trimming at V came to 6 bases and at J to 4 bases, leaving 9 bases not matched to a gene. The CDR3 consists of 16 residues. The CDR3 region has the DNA TGTGCCAGTAGCACGGACAGGGGTCTTGGCACCGGGGAGCTGTTTTTT. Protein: CASSTDRGLGTGELFF. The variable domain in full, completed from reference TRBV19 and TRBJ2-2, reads DGGITQSPKYLFRKEGQNVTLSCEQNLNHDAMYWYRQDPGQGLRLIYYSQIVNDFQKGDIAEGYSVSREKKESFPLTVTSAQKNPTAFYLCASSTDRGLGTGELFFGEGSRLTVL.

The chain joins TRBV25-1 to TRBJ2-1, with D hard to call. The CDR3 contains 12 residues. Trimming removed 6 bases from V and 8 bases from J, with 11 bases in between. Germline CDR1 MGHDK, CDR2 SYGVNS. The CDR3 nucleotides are TGTGCCAGCAGCGTGTCTGGGTATGAGCAGTTCTTC. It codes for CASSVSGYEQFF. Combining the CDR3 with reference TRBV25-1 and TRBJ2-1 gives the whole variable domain EADIYQTPRYLVIGTGKKITLECSQTMGHDKMYWYQQDPGMELHLIHYSYGVNSTEKGDLSSESTVSRIRTEHFPLTLESARPSHTSQYLCASSVSGYEQFFGPGTRLTVL.

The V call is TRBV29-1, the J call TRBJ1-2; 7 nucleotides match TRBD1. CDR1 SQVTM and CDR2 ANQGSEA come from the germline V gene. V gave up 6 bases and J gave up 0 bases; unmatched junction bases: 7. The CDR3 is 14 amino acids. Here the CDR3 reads CSVPDRAANYGYTF. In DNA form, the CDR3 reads TGCAGCGTGCCAGACAGGGCCGCTAACTATGGCTACACCTTC. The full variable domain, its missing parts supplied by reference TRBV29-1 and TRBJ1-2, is SAVISQKPSRDICQRGTSLTIQCQVDSQVTMMFWYRQQPGQSLTLIATANQGSEATYESGFVIDKFPISRPNLTFSTLTVSNMSPEDSSIYLCSVPDRAANYGYTFGSGTRLTVV.

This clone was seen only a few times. CDR3 nucleotide sequence: TGTGCCAGTAGTATGACTCGCTATGGCTACACCTTC. Its translation is CASSMTRYGYTF. The rearrangement joins TRBV19 to TRBJ1-2; D not certain. The germline CDR1 and CDR2 sequences are LNHDA and SQIVND (reference sequence). Deletions cut 3 bases from V and 4 bases from J, with 6 bases between. CDR3 length: 12 amino acids.

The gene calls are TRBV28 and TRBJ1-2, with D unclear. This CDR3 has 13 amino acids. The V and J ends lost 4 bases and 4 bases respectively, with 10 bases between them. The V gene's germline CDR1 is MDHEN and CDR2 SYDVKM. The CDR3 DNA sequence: TGTGCCAGCAGTTCCTATAGCGGCTATGGCTACACCTTC. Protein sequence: CASSSYSGYGYTF.

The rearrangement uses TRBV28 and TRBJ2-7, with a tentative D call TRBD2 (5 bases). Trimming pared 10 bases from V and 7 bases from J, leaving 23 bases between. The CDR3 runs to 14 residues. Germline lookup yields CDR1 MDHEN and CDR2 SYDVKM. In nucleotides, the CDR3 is TGTGCCACCCTGGGCGACCCTCCTCGGAGGGAGCAGTACTTC. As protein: CATLGDPPRREQYF.

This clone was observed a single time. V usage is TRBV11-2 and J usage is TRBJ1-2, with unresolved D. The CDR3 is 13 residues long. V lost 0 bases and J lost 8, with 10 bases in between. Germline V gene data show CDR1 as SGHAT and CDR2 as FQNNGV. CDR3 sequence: CASSLEATRGYTF. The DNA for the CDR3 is TGTGCCAGCAGCTTAGAGGCGACGAGGGGCTACACCTTC.

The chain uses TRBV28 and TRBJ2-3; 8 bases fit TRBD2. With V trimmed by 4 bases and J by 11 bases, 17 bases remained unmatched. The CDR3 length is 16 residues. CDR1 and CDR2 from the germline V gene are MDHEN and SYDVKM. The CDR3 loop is CASSSPGLANSFGQYF. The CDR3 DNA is TGTGCCAGCAGTTCCCCTGGACTAGCAAATTCTTTTGGGCAGTATTTT. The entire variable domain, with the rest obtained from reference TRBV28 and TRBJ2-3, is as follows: DVKVTQSSRYLVKRTGEKVFLECVQDMDHENMFWYRQDPGLGLRLIYFSYDVKMKEKGDIPEGYSVSREKKERFSLILESASTNQTSMYLCASSSPGLANSFGQYFGPGTRLTVL.

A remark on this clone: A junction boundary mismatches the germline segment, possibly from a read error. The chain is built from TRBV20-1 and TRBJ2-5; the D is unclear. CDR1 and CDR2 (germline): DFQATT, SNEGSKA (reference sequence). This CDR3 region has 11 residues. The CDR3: CSAREEHSGNF. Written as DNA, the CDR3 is TGCAGTGCTAGAGAAGAGCACTCTGGGAACTTC.

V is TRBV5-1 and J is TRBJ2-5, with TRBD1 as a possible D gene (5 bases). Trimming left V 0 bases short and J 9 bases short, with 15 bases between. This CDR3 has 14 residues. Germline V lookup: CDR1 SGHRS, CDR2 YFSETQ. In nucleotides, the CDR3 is TGCGCCAGCAGCTTGGGGACACGGCCCGGGTCCCAGTACTTC. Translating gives CASSLGTRPGSQYF. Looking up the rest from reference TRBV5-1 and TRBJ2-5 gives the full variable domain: KAGVTQTPRYLIKTRGQQVTLSCSPISGHRSVSWYQQTPGQGLQFLFEYFSETQRNKGNFPGRFSGRQFSNSRSEMNVSTLELGDSALYLCASSLGTRPGSQYFGPGTRLLVL.

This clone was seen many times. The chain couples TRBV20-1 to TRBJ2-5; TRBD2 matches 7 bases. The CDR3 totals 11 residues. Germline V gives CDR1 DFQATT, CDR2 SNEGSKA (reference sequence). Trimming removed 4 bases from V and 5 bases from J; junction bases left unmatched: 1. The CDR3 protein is CSATGGETQYF. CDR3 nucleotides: TGCAGTGCTACCGGGGGGGAGACCCAGTACTTC.

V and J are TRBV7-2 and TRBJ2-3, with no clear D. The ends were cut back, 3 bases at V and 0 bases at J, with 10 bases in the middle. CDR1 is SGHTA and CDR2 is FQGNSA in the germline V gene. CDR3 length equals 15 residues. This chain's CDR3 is CASSLGVPSTDTQYF. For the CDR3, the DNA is TGTGCCAGCAGCTTGGGCGTTCCTAGCACAGATACGCAGTATTTT.